Below, 25 T cell receptor beta chains from the same sample are listed, as sequenced in a study of blood T cell repertoires in COVID-19. Repertoires were generated with immunoSEQ multiplex PCR, while TCRdb's copy carries only in-frame clones and drops some. The sample contains 250,000 to 350,000 clones, more than 70% of which appear only once. The source material was peripheral blood. Receptor source: a woman aged 45-65 years who had recovered from COVID-19.

The CDR3 loop is CASSATGDQETQYF. CDR3 bases: TGTGCCAGCAGCGCGACAGGGGACCAAGAGACCCAGTACTTC. The rearrangement joins TRBV5-4 to TRBJ2-5, with 8 nucleotides matching TRBD1. The CDR3 has 14 amino acids. V was pared by 4 bases and J by 0 bases, with 2 bases of the junction left unmatched. The germline CDR1 and CDR2 sequences are SGHNT and YYREEE (reference sequence).

This chain links TRBV6-5 with TRBJ2-1, with D perhaps matching TRBD1 (6 bases). CDR1 and CDR2 (germline): MNHEY, SVGAGI. The CDR3 contains 16 residues. V lost 0 bases, J lost 2 bases, and 11 bases lay in between. The DNA for the CDR3 is TGTGCCAGCAGTTACTCGAACAGGGAACCCTACAATGAGCAGTTCTTC. This gives the protein CASSYSNREPYNEQFF.

This clone was counted a single time. The rearrangement joins TRBV7-8 to TRBJ2-4; weak D call: TRBD1 (6 bases). V dropped 4 bases and J dropped 6 bases, with 10 bases sitting between them. Per the germline V gene, CDR1 is SGHVS and CDR2 is FQNEAQ. This CDR3 is built from 13 residues. The CDR3 protein is CASSSDRRNIQYF. In nucleotides, the CDR3 is TGTGCCAGCAGCTCAGACAGGCGAAACATTCAGTACTTC. Full variable domain (missing parts from reference TRBV7-8 and TRBJ2-4): GAGVSQSPRYKVAKRGQDVALRCDPISGHVSLFWYQQALGQGPEFLTYFQNEAQLDKSGLPSDRFFAERPEGSVSTLKIQRTQQEDSAVYLCASSSDRRNIQYFGAGTRLSVL.

CDR3 residues: CASSQDPRGLAPPQETQYF. The CDR3 DNA reads TGTGCCAGCAGCCAAGATCCTCGAGGACTAGCCCCACCACAAGAGACCCAGTACTTC. The rearrangement links TRBV3-1 (or the pseudogene TRBV3-2) to TRBJ2-5; 8 bases line up with TRBD2. J lost 2 bases, V lost 0 bases, and 14 bases had no gene match. Germline V CDR1 and CDR2: LGHDT, YNNKEL (reference sequence). The CDR3 runs to 19 residues.

CDR3 DNA: TGTGCCAGCAGCCAAGGGGAGGAGAAGTATTTT. This sequence encodes CASSQGEEKYF. The chain combines TRBV4-2 with TRBJ2-3, with D perhaps matching TRBD2 (6 bases). V lost 1 base, J lost 13 bases, and 9 bases lay in between. Germline assignment: CDR1 LGHNA and CDR2 YNFKEQ. The CDR3 is 11 amino acids.

Only one count was recorded for this clone. This chain connects TRBV4-3 to TRBJ1-2; TRBD1 is a possible D gene (6 bases). Germline-derived CDR1 and CDR2 are LGHNA and YSLEER. Trimming took 0 bases from V and 9 from J, leaving 17 bases between them. This CDR3 contains 15 residues. CDR3: CASSQDSAGVGSYTF. DNA for the CDR3: TGCGCCAGCAGCCAAGATTCGGCAGGGGTTGGGAGCTACACCTTC.

This clone was detected once. The V call is TRBV4-3, the J call TRBJ2-7; tentative D call: TRBD2 (6 bases). The CDR3 has 16 residues. CDR1 is LGHNA, CDR2 YSLEER, per germline. Trimming left V 0 bases short and J 1 base short, with 13 bases between. The chain's CDR3 is CASSQDWVAESYEQYF. For the CDR3, the DNA is TGCGCCAGCAGCCAAGATTGGGTAGCGGAGTCCTACGAGCAGTACTTC.

The chain's CDR3 is CASRSQGAGATEAFF. DNA for the CDR3: TGTGCCAGCAGGTCCCAGGGGGCCGGGGCGACTGAAGCTTTCTTT. The rearrangement joins TRBV2 to TRBJ1-1; 8 nucleotides align to TRBD1. The ends lost 6 bases at V and 5 bases at J; junction bases unmatched: 11. The CDR3 extends over 15 amino acids. Germline lookup yields CDR1 SNHLY and CDR2 FYNNEI.

The chain recombines TRBV18 with TRBJ1-1; TRBD1 is a possible D gene (6 bases). Germline-derived CDR1 and CDR2 are KGHSH and LQKENI. Trimming cost V 5 bases and J 6 bases, with 22 bases left between them. This CDR3 is built from 16 residues. CDR3: CASSERTTGLTAEAFF. The CDR3 DNA follows: TGTGCCAGCTCAGAACGAACGACAGGTCTCACAGCTGAAGCTTTCTTT.

This chain joins TRBV15 and TRBJ1-4; D perhaps matches TRBD1 (5 bases). Looked up from germline, CDR1 is LNHNV and CDR2 is YYDKDF (reference sequence). CDR3 length: 14 amino acids. Trimming removed 1 base at V and 6 bases at J, with 9 bases between. The CDR3 DNA sequence: TGTGCCACCAGCAGAGGAACAGGATATGAAAAACTGTTTTTT. Its translation: CATSRGTGYEKLFF.

This rearrangement joins TRBV4-2 to TRBJ1-3, with D unresolved. Germline CDR1 LGHNA, CDR2 YNFKEQ. V shed 5 bases and J shed 4 bases, with 6 bases lying between them. The CDR3 contains 12 residues. CDR3: CASSMGGNTIYF. The CDR3 nucleotides read TGTGCCAGCAGCATGGGCGGAAACACCATATATTTT.

This clone occurred once. The CDR3: CASSSTSGRGTDTQYF. In DNA, the CDR3 is TGTGCCAGTAGTTCGACTTCGGGCAGGGGAACAGATACGCAGTATTTT. The chain joins TRBV19 to TRBJ2-3; a possible D gene is TRBD1 (6 bases). Germline V gene lookup returns CDR1 LNHDA and CDR2 SQIVND (reference sequence). The CDR3 has 16 residues. V shed 5 bases and J shed 3 bases, with 18 bases lying between them.

The gene calls are TRBV9 and TRBJ2-7; 7 nucleotides match TRBD1. The V and J ends lost 2 bases and 2 bases, in that order; junction bases with no gene match: 4. From germline, CDR1 is SGDLS and CDR2 YYNGEE. The CDR3 loop spans 14 amino acids. CDR3 amino acids: CASSVGTAPYEQYF. DNA of the CDR3: TGTGCCAGCAGCGTCGGGACAGCCCCCTACGAGCAGTACTTC. Together with reference TRBV9 and TRBJ2-7, the CDR3 gives the full variable domain: DSGVTQTPKHLITATGQRVTLRCSPRSGDLSVYWYQQSLDQGLQFLIQYYNGEERAKGNILERFSAQQFPDLHSELNLSSLELGDSALYFCASSVGTAPYEQYFGPGTRLTVT.

The chain links TRBV7-9 to TRBJ1-2; a possible D gene is TRBD1 (5 bases). The CDR3 totals 14 residues. Germline CDR1 is SEHNR and CDR2 is FQNEAQ (reference sequence). V dropped 5 bases and J dropped 4 bases, with 14 bases sitting between them. In DNA, the CDR3 is TGTGCCAGCAGCCCTACCTCGACAGCCTATGGCTACACCTTC. This encodes CASSPTSTAYGYTF.

The rearrangement joins TRBV7-3 to TRBJ2-3; a weak D match, TRBD2 (5 bases). This CDR3 is 15 amino acids long. Looked up from germline, CDR1 is SGHTA and CDR2 is FQGTGA. Trimming removed 5 bases at V and 6 bases at J, with 18 bases between. CDR3 protein: CASSTNAATGDTQYF. CDR3 DNA sequence: TGTGCCAGCAGCACCAATGCGGCAACGGGGGATACGCAGTATTTT.

As regards this clone: Other DNA sequences within the sample encode an identical CDR3. V gene TRBV3-1 (or the pseudogene TRBV3-2) combines with J gene TRBJ1-5; no firm D call. Deletions cut 3 bases from V and 2 bases from J, with 8 bases between. Germline V CDR1 and CDR2: LGHDT, YNNKEL (reference sequence). The CDR3 contains 14 residues. CDR3 loop: CASSQEGGNQPQHF. The CDR3 nucleotides are TGTGCCAGCAGCCAGGAGGGAGGCAATCAGCCCCAGCATTTT.

The V and J genes are TRBV3-1 (or the pseudogene TRBV3-2) and TRBJ2-5; D ambiguous. V was shortened by 6 bases and J by 3 bases, with 2 bases between the two germline ends. The CDR3 spans 10 residues. Germline-derived CDR1 and CDR2 are LGHDT and YNNKEL (reference sequence). This CDR3 is CASSKETQYF. The CDR3 DNA reads as TGTGCCAGCAGTAAAGAGACCCAGTACTTC.

The gene calls are TRBV12-3 or TRBV12-4 and TRBJ2-7; 7 positions match TRBD2. With V trimmed by 2 bases and J by 3 bases, 1 base remained unmatched. CDR3 length equals 13 residues. CDR3 sequence reads: CASSLPGGYEQYF. The CDR3, as DNA: TGTGCCAGCAGTTTACCGGGAGGCTACGAGCAGTACTTC.

The chain carries TRBV6-6 and TRBJ1-4; D is perhaps TRBD1 (5 bases). This CDR3 contains 16 residues. Per the germline V gene, CDR1 is MNHNY and CDR2 is SVGAGI (reference sequence). V shed 4 bases and J shed 0 bases, with 12 bases lying between them. CDR3 residues: CASSWGTVTTNEKLFF. Here the CDR3 DNA reads TGTGCCAGCAGTTGGGGGACTGTTACAACTAATGAAAAACTGTTTTTT.

The chain combines TRBV5-6 with TRBJ1-1, with D possibly being TRBD1 (5 bases). The germline V and J ends were trimmed by 0 bases and 7 bases, with 13 bases remaining between them. CDR1 SGHDT and CDR2 YYEEEE come from the germline V gene. The CDR3 contains 14 residues. The CDR3 DNA follows: TGTGCCAGCAGCTTGGGACAGATGGGAAGTGAAGCTTTCTTT. This codes for CASSLGQMGSEAFF.

The chain uses TRBV5-6 and TRBJ2-7; D is possibly TRBD2 (6 bases). This CDR3 is 15 amino acids long. Deletions cut 1 base from V and 2 bases from J, with 13 bases between. CDR1 is SGHDT and CDR2 is YYEEEE in the germline V gene. CDR3 sequence: CASSLRGVKTYEQYF. The CDR3 coding sequence is TGTGCCAGCAGCTTGCGCGGGGTTAAAACCTACGAGCAGTACTTC.

The V call is TRBV30, the J call TRBJ1-2; weak D call: TRBD1 (5 bases). The CDR3 is made up of 13 amino acids. The germline CDR1 and CDR2 sequences are GTSNPN and SVGIG (reference sequence). Trimming cost V 4 bases and J 8 bases, with 17 bases left between them. The CDR3 is CAWTEGPGGGYTF. Written as DNA, the CDR3 is TGTGCCTGGACCGAGGGCCCGGGGGGGGGCTACACCTTC.

This rearrangement joins TRBV19 to TRBJ2-7, with D uncertain. The V end was cut by 1 base, the J end by 1 base, with 5 bases between. The CDR3 runs to 13 residues. CDR1 LNHDA and CDR2 SQIVND come from the germline V gene (reference sequence). CDR3 protein: CASSIGLSYEQYF. The CDR3 bases are TGTGCCAGTAGTATAGGTCTTTCCTACGAGCAGTACTTC.

This chain's CDR3 is CASSSPRVTEAFF. CDR3 nucleotide sequence: TGTGCCAGCAGTTCCCCCCGCGTCACTGAAGCTTTCTTT. The gene calls are TRBV27 and TRBJ1-1; no firm D call. Germline values: CDR1 MNHEY, CDR2 SMNVEV (reference sequence). The CDR3 spans 13 residues. Trimming pared 4 bases from V and 4 bases from J, leaving 10 bases between.

The chain links TRBV29-1 to TRBJ2-4; a possible D gene is TRBD1 (6 bases). Germline values: CDR1 SQVTM, CDR2 ANQGSEA. The V end was cut by 4 bases, the J end by 3 bases, with 13 bases between. This CDR3 contains 14 residues. CDR3 region: CSVATVDSKNIQYF. The CDR3 DNA sequence: TGCAGCGTTGCAACGGTGGACAGCAAAAACATTCAGTACTTC.